Detailed here is one T cell receptor beta chain. This CDR3 contains 19 residues. The ends lost 1 base at V and 0 bases at J; junction bases unmatched: 12. In germline, CDR1 is SGHVS, CDR2 FNYEAQ. The sample comes from a study of blood T cell repertoires in COVID-19. Generated by immunoSEQ multiplex PCR, the TCRdb table keeps only in-frame clones and is missing some. Here the sample spans 200,000 to 250,000 clones, 85% to 90% being singletons. The sequence derives from a young man with COVID-19, enrolled during active disease. The sequenced sample was peripheral blood. The rearrangement uses TRBV7-6 and TRBJ1-1; 9 bases map to TRBD1. Written as DNA, the CDR3 is TGTGCCAGCAGCTTAGTTGGGACAGGGCTATCGGTTATGAACACTGAAGCTTTCTTT. Protein product: CASSLVGTGLSVMNTEAFF.